This T cell receptor (beta chain) emerged from a study of cytotoxic CD8 clonotypes in ibrutinib-treated CLL. Background on the study: Included were about a dozen relapsed/refractory and some 15 treatment-naive patients, of whom around 17 were IGHV unmutated. Samples averaged approximately 250,000 productive templates and tens of thousands of productive rearrangements. Notes on the study in general: The clonality rise at ibrutinib response reflected private clonotype expansion.

Turning to this clone: Its antigen is still unknown.

Some clones are missing from TCRdb's copy, which holds only in-frame ones; the method was immunoSEQ multiplex PCR. The repertoire includes around 150,000 clones, around 82% of them detected once, and about 7.6% sits in the top ten. The sequence came from a human donor with chronic lymphocytic leukemia. Sequencing was performed on PBMCs, taken after 36 months of ibrutinib treatment.

The DNA for the CDR3 is TGTCGTAAAGGGGGTGGCGAAAACATTCAGTACTTC. Its protein is CRKGGGENIQYF. This chain connects TRBV19 to TRBJ2-4; maybe TRBD1 (6 bases). This CDR3 spans 12 amino acids. CDR1 and CDR2 from the germline V gene are LNHDA and SQIVND (reference sequence).